This TCR beta chain was recorded in a study of T cells in Graves' hyperthyroidism and ophthalmopathy. The investigators amplified TCR beta CDR3 regions from RNA transcripts. The HTBI primer set drove a first-round RT-PCR of the TCR CDR3. TCRdb processed the multiplex PCR reads anew with MiXCR; each CDR3 protein has one entry. This sample has about 410,000 distinct CDR3 sequences, with about 14% found just once. The CDR3 is 18 residues long. Germline loops: CDR1 MNHEY, CDR2 SMNVEV (reference sequence). V trimming: 0 bases; J trimming: 0 bases; junction bases outside the gene matches: 7. This clonotype appeared many times.

The source is a man in his late teens or twenties with Graves' ophthalmopathy. This rearrangement joins TRBV27 to TRBJ2-1; 8 bases fit TRBD1. Sequencing was done on a sample of blood. The CDR3 nucleotides are TGTGCCAGCAGTTTATCGCCGGACAGGGCCGCCTCCTACAATGAGCAGTTCTTC. Encoded protein: CASSLSPDRAASYNEQFF.